Listed here are 6 T cell receptor beta chains from one sample, sequenced in a study of T cells after posttransplantation cyclophosphamide. Sequencing used immunoSEQ multiplex PCR; TCRdb keeps in-frame clones, though not all of them. The sample holds about 11,000 clones, 86% seen once. Busulfan-fludarabine conditioning, marrow transplant, and cyclophosphamide on days +3 and +4 were administered. The material was CD4+ T cells sorted from PBMCs, obtained after allogeneic stem cell transplant with posttransplant cyclophosphamide. The receptors originated from a male patient between 25 and 39 years old who received an allogeneic stem cell transplant from a related donor, was CMV-positive, and had acute GVHD only. Some T cells may trace back to the graft donor.

The CDR3 DNA follows: TGTGCCAGCTCACCACAGGGGTTAGCAGATACGCAGTATTTT. Its protein is CASSPQGLADTQYF. The chain recombines TRBV18 with TRBJ2-3; tentatively, D is TRBD1 (5 bases). V gave up 1 base and J gave up 4 bases, with 9 bases separating them. CDR1 is KGHSH and CDR2 is LQKENI in the germline V gene. This CDR3 is 14 amino acids long.

The genes are TRBV19 and TRBJ2-7; 8 bases map to TRBD1. The ends lost 4 bases at V and 4 bases at J; junction bases unmatched: 12. CDR1 and CDR2 from the germline V gene are LNHDA and SQIVND (reference sequence). The CDR3 has 16 amino acids. The CDR3 loop reads CASSTQAWQGAYEQYF. The CDR3 nucleotides are TGTGCCAGTAGTACCCAGGCCTGGCAGGGGGCTTACGAGCAGTACTTC.

With respect to this clone: This likely came from a read error, as a far larger clone is one base away. This specimen includes other DNA sequences encoding the same CDR3. V gene TRBV27 combines with J gene TRBJ2-2; no firm D call. The CDR3 is made up of 14 amino acids. Germline V CDR1 and CDR2: MNHEY, SMNVEV (reference sequence). With 5 bases removed from V and 2 bases from J, the gap between germline ends came to 9 bases. The CDR3 DNA reads as TGTGCCAGCAGTACCGAAACAAACACCGGGGAGCTGTTTTTT. Amino acid sequence: CASSTETNTGELFF.

The chain couples TRBV29-1 to TRBJ1-4; 9 bases agree with TRBD1. Germline V gene sequence: CDR1 SQVTM, CDR2 ANQGSEA. The CDR3 extends over 14 amino acids. V was clipped by 6 bases and J by 7 bases; unmatched bases: 9. The CDR3 spells CSVLDRGLSEKLFF. For the CDR3, the DNA is TGCAGCGTCCTTGACAGGGGGTTAAGTGAAAAACTGTTTTTT.

This clone was detected only a few times. The chain couples TRBV7-9 to TRBJ1-5; perhaps TRBD1 as D (5 bases). V was pared by 5 bases and J by 11 bases, with 10 bases between. The germline CDR1 and CDR2 sequences are SEHNR and FQNEAQ (reference sequence). The CDR3 has 11 amino acids. CDR3 sequence reads: CASSVGGTQHF. In DNA, the CDR3 is TGTGCCAGCAGCGTTGGGGGGACCCAGCATTTT. Full variable domain (outside the CDR3, taken from reference TRBV7-9 and TRBJ1-5): DTGVSQNPRHKITKRGQNVTFRCDPISEHNRLYWYRQTLGQGPEFLTYFQNEAQLEKSRLLSDRFSAERPKGSFSTLEIQRTEQGDSAMYLCASSVGGTQHFGDGTRLSIL.

The chain couples TRBV7-2 to TRBJ2-2; D is unresolved. The length of the CDR3 is 13 residues. V was cut by 5 bases and J by 7 bases, with 11 bases left in between. Germline CDR1 reads SGHTA; CDR2 reads FQGNSA. The CDR3 reads CASSPGRGGELFF. DNA of the CDR3: TGTGCCAGCAGCCCCGGTCGAGGCGGGGAGCTGTTTTTT.